This T cell receptor (beta chain) stems from a study of shared clonotypes between healthy human individuals. Study conclusions and caveats: Relative to clonotypes present in all four donors, those not shared had lower generation probabilities. Sequencing depth was expected to influence donor clonotype sharing.

Libraries were prepared by immunoSEQ multiplex PCR; TCRdb keeps only in-frame clonotypes and omits some of them. The data show about 1.1 million clones, with 70% to 80% seen just once and approximately 0.56% held by the top ten. As regards this clone: Its antigen is unidentified. In the same sample, other DNA sequences code for this CDR3.

The CDR3 covers 13 residues. CDR1 and CDR2 from the germline V gene are SGHNT and YENEEA. V was clipped by 3 bases and J by 3 bases, with 6 bases between them. The genes are TRBV11-3 and TRBJ2-1; D possibly matches TRBD1 or TRBD2 (5 bases each). The specimen was memory CD4+ T cells from PBMCs. The sample's subset: CD45RA-negative fraction. This TCR was recovered from a man between 18 and 29 years old in good health. Some clones in this sample may be carry-over from other donors' samples. CDR3 amino acids: CASSFGGYNEQFF. The DNA for the CDR3 is TGTGCCAGCAGCTTTGGGGGCTACAATGAGCAGTTCTTC.